The 9 T cell receptor beta chains listed next were all sequenced from one sample in a study of blood T cell repertoires in COVID-19. Sequenced by immunoSEQ multiplex PCR; TCRdb stores in-frame clones only, minus some. The repertoire holds fewer than 350,000 clones, with about nine tenths as singletons. Sequencing was carried out using PBMCs or T cells enriched from blood (not recorded which). The receptor source for this set is a man aged 55 to 69 who had recovered from COVID-19.

This clone was detected once. The genes are TRBV20-1 and TRBJ1-1, with D tentatively TRBD1 (5 bases). The CDR3 has 11 amino acids. V lost 5 bases and J 5 bases, leaving 9 bases between the germline ends. Germline V gene sequence: CDR1 DFQATT, CDR2 SNEGSKA (reference sequence). CDR3: CSAGRQTEAFF. The CDR3 DNA is TGCAGTGCTGGTAGACAGACTGAAGCTTTCTTT.

The gene calls are TRBV28 and TRBJ2-7, with no clear D. In germline, CDR1 is MDHEN, CDR2 SYDVKM. V shed 1 base and J shed 6 bases, with 7 bases lying between them. CDR3 size: 12 residues. The CDR3 region is CASSLSPSEQYF. In nucleotides, the CDR3 is TGTGCCAGCAGTTTATCGCCGAGCGAGCAGTACTTC.

The rearrangement uses TRBV7-3 and TRBJ2-3; no definite D call. The V and J ends lost 5 bases and 0 bases respectively, with 15 bases between them. The CDR3 spans 16 residues. Germline CDR1 is SGHTA and CDR2 is FQGTGA. CDR3 nucleotides: TGTGCCAGCAGCCCAAACCCGACTCTTAGCACAGATACGCAGTATTTT. It yields the protein CASSPNPTLSTDTQYF.

Regarding this clone: Distinct nucleotide sequences in the sample also encode this CDR3. V usage is TRBV28 and J usage is TRBJ1-2; D not resolved. The CDR3 is 13 amino acids. Looked up from germline, CDR1 is MDHEN and CDR2 is SYDVKM. Trimming took off 3 bases at V and 2 bases at J, with 7 bases between the two ends. The CDR3 is CASSLAGNYGYTF. Here the CDR3 DNA reads TGTGCCAGCAGTTTGGCGGGGAACTATGGCTACACCTTC.

The chain has TRBV18 and TRBJ2-1; the D is unclear. The V end lost 1 base, the J end lost 2 bases, and 15 bases lay between the germline ends. The V gene's germline CDR1 is KGHSH and CDR2 LQKENI. This CDR3 spans 17 amino acids. The CDR3 loop is CASSPLPVLATYNEQFF. In DNA, the CDR3 is TGTGCCAGCTCACCACTTCCGGTTTTAGCTACCTACAATGAGCAGTTCTTC.

The genes are TRBV19 and TRBJ1-5, with D uncertain. Trimming cost V 7 bases and J 7 bases, with 17 bases left between them. Per the germline V gene, CDR1 is LNHDA and CDR2 is SQIVND (reference sequence). The CDR3 contains 14 residues. The CDR3 sequence: CASKSTTGGQPQHF. The CDR3 nucleotides are TGTGCCAGTAAATCGACAACGGGAGGCCAGCCCCAGCATTTT.

J is TRBJ1-1 and V is TRBV7-9; D gene uncertain. The CDR3 is 15 amino acids. In germline, CDR1 is SEHNR, CDR2 FQNEAQ (reference sequence). Trimming cost V 5 bases and J 1 base, with 14 bases left between them. CDR3 amino acids: CASSREQVKNTEAFF. The CDR3 DNA sequence: TGTGCCAGCAGCCGGGAGCAGGTGAAGAACACTGAAGCTTTCTTT.

This chain joins TRBV7-6 and TRBJ2-3; tentatively, D is TRBD1 (5 bases). The germline CDR1 and CDR2 sequences are SGHVS and FNYEAQ. This CDR3 has 16 amino acids. V was trimmed by 1 base and J by 1 base, leaving 12 bases between them. DNA for the CDR3: TGTGCCAGCAGCTTAGAAACCCTAGGGGGCACAGATACGCAGTATTTT. Its protein is CASSLETLGGTDTQYF.

This clone was recorded once. The chain links TRBV7-3 to TRBJ2-5; TRBD2 matches 11 bases. The trim removed 2 bases at V and 5 bases at J, leaving 4 bases unmatched. There are 15 residues in the CDR3. From germline, CDR1 is SGHTA and CDR2 FQGTGA. CDR3: CASSLVAGGEETQYF. DNA for the CDR3: TGTGCCAGCAGCTTAGTAGCGGGAGGGGAGGAGACCCAGTACTTC.